Described below is a single T cell receptor beta chain sequence and its context. Antigen specificity is unknown. This record belongs to a study of OX40 agonist ivuxolimab in advanced cancers. The study's findings and limits: CD8+ T cells (on average) carried more expanded clones than CD4+ T cells. Partial responders treated at 0.1-3.0 mg/kg exhibited clonal expansion among the lowest measured.

The assay was immunoSEQ multiplex PCR, and TCRdb's table has in-frame clones only and misses some. The sample yields 55,000 to 80,000 clones, 81% seen once. Trimming cost V 6 bases and J 5 bases; bases outside gene matches: 3. The CDR3 spans 15 residues. Germline-derived CDR1 and CDR2 are WNHNN and SYGVQD (reference sequence). The chain couples TRBV10-1 to TRBJ2-1; 14 bases match TRBD2. The material was CD4+ or CD8+ T cells sorted from blood, obtained in a trial of the OX40 agonist ivuxolimab. The receptor's source is an adult with an advanced solid tumor such as melanoma, head and neck, liver or kidney cancer. Here the CDR3 DNA reads TGCGCCAGCAGCGAGACTAGCGGGGGGGACAATGAGCAGTTCTTC. Translated, it gives CASSETSGGDNEQFF.